This T cell receptor (beta chain) emerged from a study of cytomegalovirus exposure and HLA in healthy donors. Study details: In a previous analysis, 110 million or so unique TCR beta sequences were found from 150 million to 200 million T cells. Assignment to the Caucasian-associated ancestry cluster applied to around 80% of the approximately 380 genotyped donors. Broader study findings: It was confirmed in vitro that three of the CMV-associated chains were specific for CMV antigens. Several of the most significant clusters appeared linked to common viral pathogens, based on a later analysis.

Germline V CDR1 and CDR2: SEHNR, FQNEAQ (reference sequence). The CDR3 loop spans 15 amino acids. The J segment lost 4 bases and the V segment lost 4 bases, leaving 4 bases of the junction unmatched. About this clone: Its antigen is undetermined.

The primer mix had 60 Vbeta and 13 Jbeta primers. Sequencing was performed with immunoSEQ multiplex PCR; in TCRdb, only in-frame clones are kept and a portion is missing. The sample shows about 130,000 clones, around 77% of them seen only once. The clonotype comes from a man aged 30-40 years in good health and CMV-seronegative. The material sequenced was PBMCs. The chain recombines TRBV7-9 with TRBJ2-3, with 11 nucleotides matching TRBD1. DNA of the CDR3: TGTGCCAGCAGCTCTCCGGGACAGGGGGCAGATACGCAGTATTTT. Translating it yields CASSSPGQGADTQYF. Combining the CDR3 with reference TRBV7-9 and TRBJ2-3 gives the whole variable domain DTGVSQNPRHKITKRGQNVTFRCDPISEHNRLYWYRQTLGQGPEFLTYFQNEAQLEKSRLLSDRFSAERPKGSFSTLEIQRTEQGDSAMYLCASSSPGQGADTQYFGPGTRLTVL.